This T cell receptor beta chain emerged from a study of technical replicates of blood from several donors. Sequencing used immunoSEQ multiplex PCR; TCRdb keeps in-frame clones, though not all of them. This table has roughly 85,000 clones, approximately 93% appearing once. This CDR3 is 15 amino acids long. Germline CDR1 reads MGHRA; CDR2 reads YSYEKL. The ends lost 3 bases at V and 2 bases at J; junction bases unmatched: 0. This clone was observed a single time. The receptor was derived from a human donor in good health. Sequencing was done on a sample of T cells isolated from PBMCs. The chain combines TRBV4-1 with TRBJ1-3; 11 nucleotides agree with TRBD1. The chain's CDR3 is CASSQDRGPGNTIYF. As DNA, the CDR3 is TGCGCCAGCAGCCAGGACAGGGGGCCTGGAAACACCATATATTTT.